What follows describes a single T cell receptor (beta chain). The entry originates in a study of T cell changes during pregnancy in multiple sclerosis. Germline CDR1 MGHRA, CDR2 YSYEKL. This CDR3 contains 15 residues. Trimming removed 4 bases at V and 1 base at J, with 12 bases between. Clones were read by immunoSEQ multiplex PCR, and TCRdb kept only the in-frame ones, dropping some. Of some 17,000 clones in the sample, approximately 95% were seen once. This chain links TRBV4-1 with TRBJ2-3; a weak D match, TRBD1 (7 bases). Sequenced material: peripheral blood, taken in the third trimester of pregnancy. The sequence derives from a female donor with multiple sclerosis, enrolled in a pregnancy study. CDR3 nucleotides: TGCGCCAGCAGCCCGCAGGGGGAGGGCACAGATACGCAGTATTTT. It translates to CASSPQGEGTDTQYF.